The rows below give T cell receptor beta chains drawn from one sample of a study of beta chain features in type 1 diabetes. Some clones are missing from TCRdb's copy, which holds only in-frame ones; the method was immunoSEQ multiplex PCR. The sample consists of about half a million clones, about 32% of them appearing once. Sequencing input: naive CD4+ T cells from blood. These TCRs come from a man aged 18 to 30 in good health. The CDR3 runs from the conserved cysteine through the conserved F or W. A D gene is named only where the DNA matches it firmly. A row's size may be missing; if present it is once, few, many or a size class.

>14|few|TRBJ2-1|NA|TRBV7-2
CASSLHGQYNEQFF
TGTGCCAGCAGCTTACATGGGCAGTACAATGAGCAGTTCTTC
>14|NA|TRBJ2-2|NA|TRBV7-6
CASSSPGRTGELFF
TGTGCCAGCAGCTCTCCAGGGCGCACCGGGGAGCTGTTTTTT
>16|NA|TRBJ2-3|NA|TRBV9
CASSIGTLWGTDTQYF
TGTGCCAGCAGCATCGGGACTCTCTGGGGCACAGATACGCAGTATTTT
>14|once|TRBJ2-7|NA|TRBV10-3
CAIGPRDPSYEQYF
TGTGCCATCGGACCGCGAGACCCCTCCTACGAGCAGTACTTC
>16|NA|TRBJ2-5|NA|TRBV28
CASSLMVRNPQETQYF
TGTGCCAGCAGTTTGATGGTCCGGAATCCCCAAGAGACCCAGTACTTC
>11|NA|TRBJ1-1|NA|TRBV30
CALQGALRAFF
TGTGCCTTACAAGGGGCCCTCCGGGCTTTCTTT
>14|NA|TRBJ2-3|NA|TRBV5-1
CASSLDGGADTQYF
TGCGCCAGCAGCTTGGATGGCGGGGCGGATACGCAGTATTTT
>14|NA|TRBJ2-3|NA|TRBV4-3
CASSQDVLADTQYF
TGCGCCAGCAGCCAAGATGTCCTAGCAGATACGCAGTATTTT
>13|NA|TRBJ2-3|NA|TRBV25-1
CASSDSSTGTQYF
TGTGCCAGCAGTGATTCCAGCACAGGTACGCAGTATTTT
>14|NA|TRBJ2-4|NA|TRBV30
CAWSVQGFPNIQYF
TGTGCCTGGAGTGTTCAGGGGTTCCCAAACATTCAGTACTTC
>14|NA|TRBJ1-4|NA|TRBV28
CASRLRDRNEKLFF
TGTGCCAGCAGATTGAGGGACCGGAATGAAAAACTGTTTTTT
>14|few|TRBJ2-3|TRBD2|TRBV7-9
CASSLAGVTDTQYF
TGTGCCAGCAGCCTAGCGGGAGTCACAGATACGCAGTATTTT
>11|NA|TRBJ2-1|NA|TRBV20-1
CSAMDYNEQFF
TGCAGTGCTATGGACTACAATGAGCAGTTCTTC
>11|NA|TRBJ2-7|NA|TRBV20-1
CSARREREQYF
TGCAGTGCTAGACGGGAGCGTGAGCAGTACTTC
>13|once|TRBJ2-7|NA|TRBV12-5
CASGLPAGLTQYF
TGTGCTAGTGGTTTGCCGGCGGGACTTACTCAGTACTTC
>13|few|TRBJ1-1|NA|TRBV2
CASSEAGGFEAFF
TGTGCCAGCAGTGAAGCTGGGGGTTTTGAAGCTTTCTTT
>14|few|TRBJ2-7|TRBD1|TRBV7-2
CASSAHRGGYEQYF
TGTGCCAGCAGCGCACACAGGGGCGGCTACGAGCAGTACTTC
>12|few|TRBJ2-7|NA|TRBV29-1
CSVEDPGYEQYF
TGCAGCGTTGAAGACCCAGGCTACGAGCAGTACTTC
>15|NA|TRBJ1-1|TRBD1|TRBV18
CASSPGDRGRTEAFF
TGTGCCAGCTCACCCGGGGACAGGGGGAGGACTGAAGCTTTCTTT
>14|NA|TRBJ2-7|NA|TRBV5-1
CASSFVSSSYEQYF
TGCGCCAGCAGCTTTGTTTCCAGCTCCTACGAGCAGTACTTC
>15|NA|TRBJ2-1|TRBD2|TRBV5-1
CASSLELAGASEQFF
TGCGCCAGCAGCTTGGAGCTAGCGGGAGCCAGCGAGCAGTTCTTC
>14|NA|TRBJ2-1|TRBD1|TRBV25-1
CASGGQESGNEQFF
TGTGCCAGCGGGGGACAGGAAAGTGGCAATGAGCAGTTCTTC
>12|NA|TRBJ2-7|NA|TRBV11-3
CASSLTDYEQYF
TGTGCCAGCAGCCTCACAGACTACGAGCAGTACTTC
>16|few|TRBJ2-7|TRBD2|TRBV4-1
CASSQGRASGVYEQYF
TGCGCCAGCAGCCAAGGGAGGGCTAGCGGAGTCTACGAGCAGTACTTC